The entry below describes one TCR beta chain. The entry originates in a study of a mutant IDH1 vaccine in newly diagnosed glioma. Study-wide context: Earlier care involved radiotherapy, temozolomide, or both, and the majority received both.

CDR3 size: 15 residues. The V gene end was trimmed by 0 bases and the J gene end by 6 bases; junction bases not matched to a gene: 4. Germline V lookup: CDR1 LNHNV, CDR2 YYDKDF (reference sequence). Using immunoSEQ multiplex PCR, the repertoire was profiled, and TCRdb retains in-frame clones only, with some absent. The sample has 85,000 to 100,000 clones; 83% are singletons. Time point noted: baseline, week 1 (first vaccination visit). Indicated treatment: pre-vaccination baseline after standard-of-care therapy. Each tumor in the donors was a new WHO grade 3 or 4 astrocytoma, IDH1-mutant and ATRX-lost.

This chain uses TRBV15 with TRBJ1-5, with 8 bases fitting TRBD1. The TCR comes from a woman aged 45-59 years with glioma. The source was PBMCs, collected from a glioma patient treated with radiotherapy, temozolomide or both. CDR3 DNA sequence: TGTGCCACCAGCAGAGATCCAGGGGGCAGTCAGCCCCAGCATTTT. It translates to CATSRDPGGSQPQHF.